These 3 T cell receptor beta chains came from one sample sequenced in a study of cytomegalovirus exposure and HLA in healthy donors. With 60 Vbeta and 13 Jbeta primers, the PCR was carried out. Profiling relied on immunoSEQ multiplex PCR, and the TCRdb table lists in-frame clones only, not all of them. Found here are 200,000 or so clones, 81% of them singletons; the top ten hold around 2.2%. What was sequenced was PBMCs. These receptors were taken from a woman aged 18-29 years in good health and CMV-seropositive.

The CDR3 region is CASSAGVMGYEQYF. The DNA of the CDR3 is TGTGCCAGCAGCGCAGGGGTAATGGGCTACGAGCAGTACTTC. The chain combines TRBV11-2 with TRBJ2-7; tentative D call: TRBD1 (6 bases). V shed 5 bases and J shed 3 bases, with 14 bases lying between them. This CDR3 region has 14 residues. The V gene's germline CDR1 is SGHAT and CDR2 FQNNGV.

The J gene is TRBJ1-1, the V gene TRBV6-7, with D hard to call. TRBV6-7 belongs to the ORF category, with a function that is uncertain. V was cut by 2 bases and J by 3 bases, with 4 bases left in between. The CDR3 has 12 amino acids. CDR3 protein: CASSYIDTEAFF. As DNA, the CDR3 is TGTGCCAGCAGTTACATCGACACTGAAGCTTTCTTT.

The sample holds one count of this clone. This chain uses TRBV28 with TRBJ1-2; TRBD1 matches at 8 bases. V trimming: 5 bases; J trimming: 2 bases; junction bases outside the gene matches: 4. This CDR3 is 14 amino acids long. From germline, CDR1 is MDHEN and CDR2 SYDVKM. The CDR3 coding sequence is TGTGCCAGCAGTCCGGACAGGGCCAACTATGGCTACACCTTC. It specifies CASSPDRANYGYTF.